This note documents a single T cell receptor (beta chain) sequence. The data belong to a study of blood T cell repertoires in COVID-19. At the level of the study: COVID-19 samples, acute and convalescent, were from the United States, Italy and Spain. The analysed material was cDNA or gDNA that came from T cells, B-cell-depleted T cells, or PBMCs.

With 4 bases clipped from V and 5 bases from J, the junction kept 13 bases outside the gene matches. Germline loops: CDR1 SGHDT, CDR2 YYEEEE. The CDR3 runs to 16 residues. Methods used by the authors: For nucleated cells, counts were estimated from reference gene primer amplification. The assay was immunoSEQ multiplex PCR, and TCRdb's table has in-frame clones only and misses some. The V and J calls and the clone size are those of that table, but D and trimming were determined from the DNA. This sample has some 99,000 clones, with around 81% found just once. Sequencing was performed on peripheral blood. This receptor was obtained from a human donor in a cohort sampled during active or convalescent COVID-19. The chain combines TRBV5-6 with TRBJ1-2; 8 bases match TRBD1. This chain's CDR3 is CASSLIPGQVIYGYTF. CDR3 DNA: TGTGCCAGCAGCCTCATCCCGGGACAGGTTATTTATGGCTACACCTTC.